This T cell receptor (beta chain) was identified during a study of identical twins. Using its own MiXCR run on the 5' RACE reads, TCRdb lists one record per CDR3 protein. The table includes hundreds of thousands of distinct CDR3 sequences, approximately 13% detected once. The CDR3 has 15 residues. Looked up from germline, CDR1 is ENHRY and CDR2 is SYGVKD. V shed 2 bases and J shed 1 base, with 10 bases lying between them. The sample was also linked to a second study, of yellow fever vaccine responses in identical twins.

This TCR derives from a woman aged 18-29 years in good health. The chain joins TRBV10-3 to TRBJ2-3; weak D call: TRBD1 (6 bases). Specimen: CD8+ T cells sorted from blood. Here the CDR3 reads CAISEGDKGTDTQYF. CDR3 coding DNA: TGTGCCATCAGTGAGGGGGACAAGGGCACAGATACGCAGTATTTT.